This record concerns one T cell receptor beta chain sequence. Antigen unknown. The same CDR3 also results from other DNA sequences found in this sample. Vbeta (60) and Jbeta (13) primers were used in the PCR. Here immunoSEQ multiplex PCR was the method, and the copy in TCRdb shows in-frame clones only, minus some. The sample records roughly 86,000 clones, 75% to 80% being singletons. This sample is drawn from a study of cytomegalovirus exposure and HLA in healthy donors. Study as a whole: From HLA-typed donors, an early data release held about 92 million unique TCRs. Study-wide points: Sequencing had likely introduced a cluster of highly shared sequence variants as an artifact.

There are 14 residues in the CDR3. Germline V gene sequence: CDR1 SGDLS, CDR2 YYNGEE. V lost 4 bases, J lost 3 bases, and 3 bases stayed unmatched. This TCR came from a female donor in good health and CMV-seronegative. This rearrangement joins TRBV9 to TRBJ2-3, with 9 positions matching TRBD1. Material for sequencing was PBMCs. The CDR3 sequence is CASSPGTGTDTQYF. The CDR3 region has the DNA TGTGCCAGCAGCCCAGGGACAGGGACAGATACGCAGTATTTT.